Shown below are 21 T cell receptor beta chains from a single sample sequenced in a study of blood T cells in healthy people across ages (dated by TCRdb to between 2015 and 2016). The library relied on 5' RACE. TCRdb shows the sequencer as Illumina HiSeq 2500. A second PCR of roughly 6 to 11 cycles was run with a J-beta primer mix and a sample-barcoded 5' primer. TCRdb redid the processing of the public reads, applying fastp at Q25 and MiXCR, and retained in-frame beta chains. CDR3 protein sequences are deduplicated, and each keeps its most common genes and DNA. The sample has about 1,000,000 distinct CDR3 sequences on record, 40% to 45% of them singletons. The top ten constitute around 18% of the sample. The sample consisted of blood. The receptor source for this set is a woman aged 60 to 75 in good health.

The V gene is TRBV6-5, the J gene TRBJ1-2; TRBD1 is a possible D gene (5 bases). Deletions cut 0 bases from V and 11 bases from J, with 13 bases between. Germline V lookup: CDR1 MNHEY, CDR2 SVGAGI. The CDR3 sequence is 13 residues long. CDR3: CASSYSQGVEYTF. CDR3 in DNA: TGTGCCAGCAGTTACTCTCAGGGCGTTGAGTACACCTTC.

The chain employs TRBV15 and TRBJ2-7, with unresolved D. CDR1 and CDR2 from the germline V gene are LNHNV and YYDKDF (reference sequence). The CDR3 is 16 residues long. V was pared by 6 bases and J by 5 bases, with 23 bases between. DNA of the CDR3: TGTGCCACCAGGTCTGTAATTCAGGCTTCTCCCGACGAGCAGTACTTC. Its protein is CATRSVIQASPDEQYF.

The V gene is TRBV12-3 or TRBV12-4, the J gene TRBJ1-1; a possible D gene is TRBD1 (5 bases). The CDR3 consists of 16 residues. Between the trimmed V and J ends, which lost 6 bases and 0 bases, there was a span of 17 bases. The DNA of the CDR3 is TGTGCCAGCAGACCAAACGCGGGACGGCTGAACACTGAAGCTTTCTTT. Protein: CASRPNAGRLNTEAFF.

On this clonotype itself: At one boundary the junction diverges from the germline segment, which might be a read error. The genes are TRBV15 and TRBJ2-5, with no clear D. Germline lookup yields CDR1 LNHNV and CDR2 YYDKDF (reference sequence). The CDR3 is 12 residues long. CDR3 DNA: TGTGCCACCAGCAGAGACAGCTACGAGCAGGACTTC. Protein: CATSRDSYEQDF.

The V call is TRBV6-2 or TRBV6-3, the J call TRBJ2-7; perhaps TRBD1 as D (5 bases). CDR3 size: 16 residues. CDR1 MNHEY and CDR2 SVGEGT come from the germline V gene. Trimming removed 6 bases from V and 3 bases from J, with 21 bases in between. In nucleotides, the CDR3 is TGTGCCAGCAGGACGACAGTTTCGACTTACAACTACGAGCAGTACTTC. It codes for CASRTTVSTYNYEQYF.

The chain joins TRBV6-5 to TRBJ2-2; D ambiguous. The CDR3 covers 14 residues. The V end lost 0 bases, the J end lost 9 bases, and 11 bases lay between the germline ends. Germline V gives CDR1 MNHEY, CDR2 SVGAGI. The CDR3 nucleotides read TGTGCCAGCAGTTACTCGATTCCGAACCGGGAGCTGTTTTTT. Translation gives CASSYSIPNRELFF.

This chain uses TRBV5-8 with TRBJ2-5, with 11 bases aligning to TRBD2. With V trimmed by 4 bases and J by 11 bases, 22 bases remained unmatched. The CDR3 extends over 18 amino acids. Germline V gives CDR1 SGHTS, CDR2 YDEGEE. The CDR3 spells CASSPVWELAGDLNEQYF. The CDR3 DNA reads as TGTGCCAGCAGCCCCGTCTGGGAACTAGCGGGAGACCTCAATGAGCAGTACTTC.

This clonotype has a handful of counts. CDR3 residues: CASSVTLGANVLTF. CDR3 bases: TGTGCCAGCAGCGTAACGCTTGGGGCCAACGTCCTGACTTTC. The chain carries TRBV9 and TRBJ2-6; D not certain. Trimming removed 1 base at V and 3 bases at J, with 5 bases between. The germline V gene encodes CDR1 SGDLS and CDR2 YYNGEE. This CDR3 comprises 14 residues.

This clonotype was recorded a few times. This sequence joins TRBV5-1 and TRBJ2-1; possibly TRBD2 for D (6 bases). Germline V CDR1 and CDR2: SGHRS, YFSETQ. Trimming pared 0 bases from V and 2 bases from J, leaving 12 bases between. The CDR3 loop spans 16 amino acids. The CDR3 sequence: CASSLGASATYNEQFF. For the CDR3, the DNA is TGCGCCAGCAGCTTGGGGGCTAGCGCTACCTACAATGAGCAGTTCTTC. Drawing the rest from reference TRBV5-1 and TRBJ2-1, the complete variable domain is KAGVTQTPRYLIKTRGQQVTLSCSPISGHRSVSWYQQTPGQGLQFLFEYFSETQRNKGNFPGRFSGRQFSNSRSEMNVSTLELGDSALYLCASSLGASATYNEQFFGPGTRLTVL.

This clonotype has just a few counts. The CDR3 reads CASSAQSGGHYGYTF. Here the CDR3 DNA reads TGTGCCAGCAGCGCCCAGTCAGGGGGCCACTATGGCTACACCTTC. V gene TRBV9 combines with J gene TRBJ1-2, with 8 bases identical to TRBD1. V was clipped by 3 bases and J by 3 bases; unmatched bases: 7. The V gene's germline CDR1 is SGDLS and CDR2 YYNGEE. The CDR3 runs to 15 residues.

The rearrangement joins TRBV12-3 or TRBV12-4 to TRBJ1-4; 12 bases map to TRBD1. Trimming removed 5 bases from V and 0 bases from J; junction bases left unmatched: 10. This CDR3 spans 19 amino acids. The CDR3 reads CASSGTGGSTATTNEKLFF. For the CDR3, the DNA is TGTGCCAGCAGTGGGACAGGGGGCTCAACGGCTACAACTAATGAAAAACTGTTTTTT.

The rearrangement uses TRBV5-1 and TRBJ2-5; a weak D match, TRBD2 (5 bases). Germline CDR1 SGHRS, CDR2 YFSETQ. The ends were cut back, 7 bases at V and 5 bases at J, with 15 bases in the middle. CDR3 size: 13 residues. The CDR3 DNA is TGCGCCAGCCGTTCGTACCAGCGGGAGACCCAGTACTTC. Translating it yields CASRSYQRETQYF. Combining the CDR3 with reference TRBV5-1 and TRBJ2-5 gives the whole variable domain KAGVTQTPRYLIKTRGQQVTLSCSPISGHRSVSWYQQTPGQGLQFLFEYFSETQRNKGNFPGRFSGRQFSNSRSEMNVSTLELGDSALYLCASRSYQRETQYFGPGTRLLVL.

This clonotype was seen a handful of times. The CDR3 reads CASKPGQTYEQYF. CDR3 sequence (DNA): TGTGCCAGCAAACCGGGACAGACCTACGAGCAGTACTTC. This chain uses TRBV12-3 or TRBV12-4 with TRBJ2-7, with TRBD1 matching 7 bases. V lost 7 bases and J lost 2; bases outside the gene matches: 5. The CDR3 spans 13 residues.

A note on this clonotype: This may be a read error, as it is one base from a much larger clone. The chain couples TRBV4-2 to TRBJ2-7; D may correspond to TRBD1 or TRBD2 (6 bases each). V lost 4 bases and J 5 bases, leaving 12 bases between the germline ends. CDR1 LGHNA and CDR2 YNFKEQ come from the germline V gene. CDR3 length: 13 amino acids. The CDR3 DNA sequence: TGTGCCAGCAGCCGCCAGAGGGGGGACGAGCAGTACTTC. It codes for CASSRQRGDEQYF.

The J gene is TRBJ2-7, the V gene TRBV5-1; 7 positions match TRBD2. The CDR3 sequence is 13 residues long. Germline lookup yields CDR1 SGHRS and CDR2 YFSETQ. V lost 3 bases and J lost 3; bases outside the gene matches: 3. The CDR3 nucleotides read TGCGCCAGCAGCTCCCTAGCGGACTACGAGCAGTACTTC. This codes for CASSSLADYEQYF.

This chain links TRBV7-3 with TRBJ2-1; TRBD2 matches at 10 bases. The CDR3 runs 15 residues. Losses at the gene ends were 5 bases for V and 7 bases for J; bases not matched to a gene: 8. Per germline, CDR1 SGHTA and CDR2 FQGTGA. As DNA, the CDR3 is TGTGCCAGCAGCCTCGCAGGACTAGCGGAGAATGAGCAGTTCTTC. Protein product: CASSLAGLAENEQFF. Filled out from reference TRBV7-3 and TRBJ2-1, the complete variable domain reads GAGVSQTPSNKVTEKGKYVELRCDPISGHTALYWYRQSLGQGPEFLIYFQGTGAADDSGLPNDRFFAVRPEGSVSTLKIQRTERGDSAVYLCASSLAGLAENEQFFGPGTRLTVL.

V is TRBV27 and J is TRBJ1-2; D unresolved. Germline values: CDR1 MNHEY, CDR2 SMNVEV (reference sequence). This CDR3 contains 14 residues. The V end was cut by 6 bases, the J end by 4 bases, with 15 bases between. CDR3 residues: CASRAVSGGYGYTF. The CDR3 DNA is TGTGCCAGCAGGGCCGTTAGTGGCGGCTATGGCTACACCTTC.

A few counts support this clonotype. The chain combines TRBV5-1 with TRBJ2-1; 9 positions match TRBD2. After removal of 4 bases from V and 9 bases from J, the junction contained 8 bases not matched to a gene. Germline V gene lookup returns CDR1 SGHRS and CDR2 YFSETQ. CDR3 size: 14 residues. CDR3 residues: CASSRTSEGGEQFF. In DNA form, the CDR3 reads TGCGCCAGCAGCCGGACTAGCGAGGGGGGTGAGCAGTTCTTC.

This rearrangement joins TRBV28 to TRBJ2-1; 9 positions agree with TRBD2. J gave up 6 bases and V 3 bases, and 15 bases lay outside the gene matches. The germline V gene encodes CDR1 MDHEN and CDR2 SYDVKM. The CDR3 runs to 18 residues. CDR3 bases: TGTGCCAGCAGTTTCGGGTCGGCGGGGCTAGCGGGACCCAATGAGCAGTTCTTC. This encodes CASSFGSAGLAGPNEQFF.

J is TRBJ2-3 and V is TRBV27; D unclear. V gave up 3 bases and J gave up 8 bases, with 9 bases separating them. CDR3 length: 12 amino acids. Germline V gene sequence: CDR1 MNHEY, CDR2 SMNVEV (reference sequence). The CDR3 is CASSLGYGTQYF. CDR3 bases: TGTGCCAGCAGTTTGGGCTATGGTACGCAGTATTTT.

This clonotype was found a few times. The CDR3 sequence: CASSLLGRGSGDYGYTF. In DNA form, the CDR3 reads TGTGCCAGCAGCTTACTGGGCCGGGGGAGTGGTGACTATGGCTACACCTTC. This chain joins TRBV7-9 and TRBJ1-2; TRBD1 is a possible D gene (5 bases). Germline CDR1 is SEHNR and CDR2 is FQNEAQ (reference sequence). This CDR3 has 17 residues. V was trimmed by 2 bases and J by 3 bases, leaving 19 bases between them.